The 32 T cell receptor beta chains below all came from one sample that was sequenced in a study of cytomegalovirus exposure and HLA in healthy donors. PCR primers comprised 60 Vbeta and 13 Jbeta primers. The table came from immunoSEQ multiplex PCR; TCRdb's copy has only in-frame clones and leaves some out. The sample shows 150,000 to 200,000 clones, around 77% of them seen only once. The sequencing sample was made of PBMCs. These receptors all come from a man in his thirties or forties in good health and CMV-seronegative.

This chain uses TRBV7-7 with TRBJ2-2; TRBD2 matches 7 bases. Germline CDR1 reads SSHAT; CDR2 reads FNYEAQ (reference sequence). The CDR3 runs 14 residues. The junction had 2 bases not matched to a gene; V was cut back by 2 bases and J by 5 bases. CDR3 in amino acids: CASSLPGGTGELFF. The CDR3 bases are TGTGCCAGCAGCTTACCCGGGGGGACCGGGGAGCTGTTTTTT.

Comment on this clone: One end of the junction varies from germline; a read error may be responsible. The chain recombines TRBV4-1 with TRBJ1-2, with D possibly TRBD1 on 5 matching bases. Germline CDR1 MGHRA, CDR2 YSYEKL. This CDR3 is 13 amino acids long. DNA for the CDR3: TGCGCCAGCGGCCACTTAGGCAGGGATGACTACACCTTC. Translating gives CASGHLGRDDYTF.

The rearrangement links TRBV2 to TRBJ1-5; D gene uncertain. The V end was cut by 7 bases, the J end by 0 bases, with 10 bases between. Per the germline V gene, CDR1 is SNHLY and CDR2 is FYNNEI. This CDR3 is 14 amino acids long. The CDR3, as DNA: TGTGCCAGCACCCCGGGGAATAGCAATCAGCCCCAGCATTTT. Protein: CASTPGNSNQPQHF.

The V call is TRBV5-1, the J call TRBJ1-1, with D unclear. The V and J ends lost 4 bases and 8 bases respectively, with 15 bases between them. Germline loops: CDR1 SGHRS, CDR2 YFSETQ. The CDR3 sequence is 13 residues long. The DNA for the CDR3 is TGCGCCAGCAGCCCCCGTTCGCCCACAGAAGCTTTCTTT. Translated: CASSPRSPTEAFF.

The V call is TRBV5-1, the J call TRBJ2-7; 10 bases align to TRBD2. J lost 6 bases, V lost 0 bases, and 6 bases had no gene match. Germline-derived CDR1 and CDR2 are SGHRS and YFSETQ. The CDR3 has 15 residues. The CDR3 coding sequence is TGCGCCAGCAGCTTGGTTCTAGCGGGAGCGCCCGAGCAGTACTTC. This codes for CASSLVLAGAPEQYF.

Notes on this clone: The germline gene is not matched at one end of the junction; a read error may be the cause. The chain combines TRBV7-9 with TRBJ1-1, with D hard to call. CDR1 is SEHNR, CDR2 FQNEAQ, per germline (reference sequence). The CDR3 length is 12 residues. CDR3 sequence reads: CSSSSPNTEAFF. DNA of the CDR3: TGTTCCAGCAGCTCCCCAAACACTGAAGCTTTCTTT.

J is TRBJ1-3 and V is TRBV5-1; no reliable D call. Per germline, CDR1 SGHRS and CDR2 YFSETQ. V was cut by 0 bases and J by 2 bases, with 6 bases left in between. This CDR3 is 14 amino acids long. CDR3 sequence (DNA): TGCGCCAGCAGCTTGGTAGAGCCTGGAAACACCATATATTTT. Its translation: CASSLVEPGNTIYF.

V is TRBV6-1 and J is TRBJ2-7; TRBD2 matches 8 bases. V shed 4 bases, J shed 2 bases, and the junction held 13 bases outside the gene matches. From germline, CDR1 is MNHNS and CDR2 SASEGT. The CDR3 has 17 residues. In DNA form, the CDR3 reads TGTGCCAGCAGTGGAATGATCGGGAGGGCCGGGGCCTACGAGCAGTACTTC. Protein: CASSGMIGRAGAYEQYF.

This clone was detected only a few times. The CDR3 is CASSQETANYGYTF. CDR3 nucleotide sequence: TGCGCCAGCAGCCAAGAAACCGCGAACTATGGCTACACCTTC. This chain connects TRBV4-1 to TRBJ1-2, with no clear D. CDR3 size: 14 residues. V was cut by 0 bases and J by 2 bases, with 7 bases left in between. The germline gives CDR1 MGHRA, CDR2 YSYEKL.

Only a few counts were recorded for this clone. The chain joins TRBV5-6 to TRBJ1-2; the D gene is possibly TRBD1 (5 bases). Germline-derived CDR1 and CDR2 are SGHDT and YYEEEE. This CDR3 region has 14 residues. The V end lost 1 base, the J end lost 7 bases, and 14 bases lay between the germline ends. The CDR3, as DNA: TGTGCCAGCAGCTTGAAGTCCAGGGTAGGTGGCTACACCTTC. It encodes CASSLKSRVGGYTF.

V usage is TRBV27 and J usage is TRBJ2-3, with 10 positions matching TRBD2. The CDR3 sequence is 15 residues long. Germline V CDR1 and CDR2: MNHEY, SMNVEV (reference sequence). J was trimmed by 3 bases and V by 8 bases; bases with no gene match: 8. For the CDR3, the DNA is TGTGCCAGCGTAGCGGGAGGTGCACGGACAGATACGCAGTATTTT. It yields the protein CASVAGGARTDTQYF.

The rearrangement joins TRBV11-2 to TRBJ2-5, with D unclear. The V and J ends lost 2 bases and 2 bases respectively, with 12 bases between them. CDR3 length equals 15 residues. Germline-derived CDR1 and CDR2 are SGHAT and FQNNGV. Here the CDR3 reads CASSLHSPGQETQYF. In DNA, the CDR3 is TGTGCCAGCAGCTTACACTCGCCCGGGCAAGAGACCCAGTACTTC.

The chain joins TRBV7-9 to TRBJ1-1; D remains unclear. Germline-derived CDR1 and CDR2 are SEHNR and FQNEAQ (reference sequence). The CDR3 has 11 residues. The V end was cut by 7 bases, the J end by 6 bases, with 9 bases between. CDR3 nucleotides: TGTGCCAGCACCCAGTATGCTGAAGCTTTCTTT. This sequence encodes CASTQYAEAFF.

The chain combines TRBV15 with TRBJ1-2; 8 bases line up with TRBD1. Germline CDR1 is LNHNV and CDR2 is YYDKDF (reference sequence). After removal of 3 bases from V and 5 bases from J, the junction contained 8 bases not matched to a gene. This CDR3 is 15 amino acids long. Written as DNA, the CDR3 is TGTGCCACCAGCAGTTCCACAGGGGGGTGGTATGGCTACACCTTC. It translates to CATSSSTGGWYGYTF.

This chain joins TRBV5-1 and TRBJ2-7, with a tentative D call TRBD1 (6 bases). Germline V gene lookup returns CDR1 SGHRS and CDR2 YFSETQ. With 6 bases removed from V and 2 bases from J, the gap between germline ends came to 15 bases. This CDR3 has 14 amino acids. The CDR3 nucleotides read TGCGCCAGCAAGACGACAGGAGCGCCCTACGAGCAGTACTTC. This codes for CASKTTGAPYEQYF.

This sequence joins TRBV9 and TRBJ1-6; 7 nucleotides line up with TRBD1. Germline values: CDR1 SGDLS, CDR2 YYNGEE. Germline trimming cut 3 bases from V and 7 bases from J; bases unmatched to any gene: 4. The CDR3 covers 14 residues. CDR3 coding DNA: TGTGCCAGCAGCGCCCGGGACAGAAATTCACCCCTCCACTTT. This sequence encodes CASSARDRNSPLHF.

This clone has just a few counts. The chain has TRBV11-2 and TRBJ2-4; 7 nucleotides agree with TRBD1. J was trimmed by 5 bases and V by 5 bases; bases with no gene match: 6. The CDR3 loop spans 14 amino acids. The germline V gene encodes CDR1 SGHAT and CDR2 FQNNGV. CDR3 amino acids: CASSPLGQQNIQYF. The CDR3 DNA sequence: TGTGCCAGCAGCCCCCTGGGACAGCAAAACATTCAGTACTTC. Full variable domain (missing parts from reference TRBV11-2 and TRBJ2-4): EAGVAQSPRYKIIEKRQSVAFWCNPISGHATLYWYQQILGQGPKLLIQFQNNGVVDDSQLPKDRFSAERLKGVDSTLKIQPAKLEDSAVYLCASSPLGQQNIQYFGAGTRLSVL.

The V and J genes are TRBV27 and TRBJ1-5; possibly TRBD1 for D (6 bases). CDR3 length equals 14 residues. Germline CDR1 and CDR2: MNHEY and SMNVEV (reference sequence). V lost 5 bases and J 3 bases, leaving 11 bases between the germline ends. CDR3 coding DNA: TGTGCCAGCAGTCCCTGGACAGCCAATCAGCCCCAGCATTTT. It is translated as CASSPWTANQPQHF.

This sequence joins TRBV29-1 and TRBJ2-7, with TRBD1 matching over 7 bases. CDR1 is SQVTM, CDR2 ANQGSEA, per germline. Germline trimming cut 3 bases from V and 3 bases from J; bases unmatched to any gene: 2. The CDR3 is 12 amino acids. The CDR3 DNA is TGCAGCGTTGATGCAGGGGGCTACGAGCAGTACTTC. This sequence encodes CSVDAGGYEQYF.

The rearrangement uses TRBV1 and TRBJ2-2; the DNA was not used to check the table's D call, TRBD2. TRBV1 is tagged as a pseudogene. There are 19 residues in the CDR3. The CDR3 DNA is TGCACCAGCAGCCAGATCCCCCACTCTTTAGCGGGAGGTACCGGGGAGCTGTTTTTT. This encodes CTSSQIPHSLAGGTGELFF.

V and J are TRBV11-3 and TRBJ2-7; 7 positions match TRBD2. Germline trimming cut 5 bases from V and 3 bases from J; bases unmatched to any gene: 10. The CDR3 consists of 15 residues. CDR1 and CDR2 from the germline V gene are SGHNT and YENEEA. The CDR3 DNA reads TGTGCCAGCAGCCCGCCTGGCGGGAGTCGCTACGAGCAGTACTTC. It yields the protein CASSPPGGSRYEQYF.

The chain employs TRBV7-9 and TRBJ1-6; a weak D match, TRBD1 (5 bases). The CDR3 runs 16 residues. The germline V gene has CDR1 SEHNR and CDR2 FQNEAQ (reference sequence). Trimming left V 5 bases short and J 7 bases short, with 18 bases between. In DNA, the CDR3 is TGTGCCAGCAGCCCCCAAGGGGCGACCGGGAATTCACCCCTCCACTTT. Amino acids: CASSPQGATGNSPLHF.

The V call is TRBV27, the J call TRBJ2-7, with TRBD1 matching 11 bases. The length of the CDR3 is 16 residues. Per germline, CDR1 MNHEY and CDR2 SMNVEV (reference sequence). V dropped 3 bases and J dropped 3; count of bases not matched to a gene: 7. CDR3 sequence: CASSFQRGQGVYEQYF. The CDR3 DNA is TGTGCCAGCAGTTTCCAGAGGGGACAGGGGGTCTACGAGCAGTACTTC.

This rearrangement joins TRBV28 to TRBJ2-5; TRBD1 is a possible D gene (5 bases). The germline V gene encodes CDR1 MDHEN and CDR2 SYDVKM. This CDR3 is 18 amino acids long. Trimming removed 1 base at V and 5 bases at J, with 23 bases between. CDR3 sequence (DNA): TGTGCCAGCAGTTTATTTTCTTGGGCAGGGTTATACCGGGAGACCCAGTACTTC. Its protein is CASSLFSWAGLYRETQYF. Supplemented by reference TRBV28 and TRBJ2-5, the full variable domain reads DVKVTQSSRYLVKRTGEKVFLECVQDMDHENMFWYRQDPGLGLRLIYFSYDVKMKEKGDIPEGYSVSREKKERFSLILESASTNQTSMYLCASSLFSWAGLYRETQYFGPGTRLLVL.

The table lists this clone with a few counts. The CDR3 is CASSETDSKLDEQYF. Here the CDR3 DNA reads TGTGCCAGCAGCGAAACGGACAGTAAATTGGACGAGCAGTACTTC. The genes are TRBV11-2 and TRBJ2-7; the D gene is possibly TRBD1 (6 bases). CDR1 is SGHAT, CDR2 FQNNGV, per germline. V was cut by 5 bases and J by 5 bases, with 19 bases left in between. The CDR3 extends over 15 amino acids.

This clone was seen more than once but under ten times. The rearrangement links TRBV11-2 to TRBJ1-2, with TRBD1 as a possible D gene (6 bases). The length of the CDR3 is 18 residues. From germline, CDR1 is SGHAT and CDR2 FQNNGV. V lost 0 bases and J 2 bases, leaving 19 bases between the germline ends. DNA for the CDR3: TGTGCCAGCAGCTTAGACTTTGGCGCAGGGGCAGTCAACTATGGCTACACCTTC. Protein product: CASSLDFGAGAVNYGYTF.

The V gene is TRBV15, the J gene TRBJ2-7; TRBD1 matches 8 bases. V dropped 0 bases and J dropped 2; count of bases not matched to a gene: 9. CDR3 length equals 17 residues. CDR1 LNHNV and CDR2 YYDKDF come from the germline V gene (reference sequence). CDR3 in amino acids: CATSRDLRDRTTYEQYF. The CDR3 bases are TGTGCCACCAGCAGAGACTTAAGGGACAGGACCACCTACGAGCAGTACTTC. Full variable domain (missing parts from reference TRBV15 and TRBJ2-7): DAMVIQNPRYQVTQFGKPVTLSCSQTLNHNVMYWYQQKSSQAPKLLFHYYDKDFNNEADTPDNFQSRRPNTSFCFLDIRSPGLGDTAMYLCATSRDLRDRTTYEQYFGPGTRLTVT.

The chain couples TRBV19 to TRBJ2-3, with 7 bases matching TRBD2. The germline gives CDR1 LNHDA, CDR2 SQIVND (reference sequence). The V segment lost 7 bases and the J segment 1 base; nucleotides outside the gene matches: 8. The CDR3 extends over 15 amino acids. In nucleotides, the CDR3 is TGTGCCAGTACGGTGGGGGGGATCCGCACAGATACGCAGTATTTT. Encoded protein: CASTVGGIRTDTQYF.

This clone was observed many times. This chain joins TRBV6-4 and TRBJ2-2, with unresolved D. There are 13 residues in the CDR3. Germline V lookup: CDR1 MRHNA, CDR2 SNTAGT. V lost 3 bases and J 8 bases, leaving 10 bases between the germline ends. CDR3 amino acids: CASSDHPEGELFF. DNA for the CDR3: TGTGCCAGCAGTGATCACCCCGAGGGGGAGCTGTTTTTT.

The chain is built from TRBV7-3 and TRBJ1-1; 7 bases line up with TRBD1. The V and J ends lost 8 bases and 7 bases, in that order; junction bases with no gene match: 10. This CDR3 has 13 residues. Germline V gene sequence: CDR1 SGHTA, CDR2 FQGTGA. The CDR3 is CASGLIRDSEAFF. Written as DNA, the CDR3 is TGTGCCAGCGGCCTCATCCGGGACAGTGAAGCTTTCTTT. Full variable domain (missing parts from reference TRBV7-3 and TRBJ1-1): GAGVSQTPSNKVTEKGKYVELRCDPISGHTALYWYRQSLGQGPEFLIYFQGTGAADDSGLPNDRFFAVRPEGSVSTLKIQRTERGDSAVYLCASGLIRDSEAFFGQGTRLTVV.

The J gene is TRBJ1-2, the V gene TRBV5-6; D is perhaps TRBD1 (5 bases). With 1 base removed from V and 4 bases from J, the gap between germline ends came to 11 bases. Germline V CDR1 and CDR2: SGHDT, YYEEEE. The CDR3 length is 14 residues. CDR3 loop: CASSLLGGTYGYTF. The DNA of the CDR3 is TGTGCCAGCAGCTTGCTTGGAGGGACCTATGGCTACACCTTC.

This chain links TRBV5-1 with TRBJ2-7; D perhaps matches TRBD2 (5 bases). Per germline, CDR1 SGHRS and CDR2 YFSETQ. V gave up 0 bases and J gave up 4 bases, with 11 bases separating them. The CDR3 runs 14 residues. Here the CDR3 DNA reads TGCGCCAGCAGCTTGGCGGGAAAAATTTACGAGCAGTACTTC. It encodes CASSLAGKIYEQYF.